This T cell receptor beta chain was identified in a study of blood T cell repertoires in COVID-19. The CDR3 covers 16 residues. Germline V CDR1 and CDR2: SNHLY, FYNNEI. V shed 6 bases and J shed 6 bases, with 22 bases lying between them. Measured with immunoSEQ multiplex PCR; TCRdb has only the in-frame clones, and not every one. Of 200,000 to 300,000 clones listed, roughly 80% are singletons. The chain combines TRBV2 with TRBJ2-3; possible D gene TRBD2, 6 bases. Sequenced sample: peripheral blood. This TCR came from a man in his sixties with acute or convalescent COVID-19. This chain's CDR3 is CASRTGLEGLSDTQYF. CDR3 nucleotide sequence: TGTGCCAGCAGAACGGGGTTGGAGGGACTTTCGGATACGCAGTATTTT.